The 8 T cell receptor beta chains listed next were all sequenced from one sample in a study of T-cell reconstitution after alpha-beta-depleted transplantation in children listed by TCRdb under 2016. Receptor libraries were prepared by PCR. Sequencing was performed on an Illumina HiSeq 2500. TCR libraries were prepared with molecular barcoding, using unique molecular identifiers to normalize TCRbeta repertoire quantification. Clones were called with MiXCR by TCRdb after fastp trimmed the public reads at Q25, and only in-frame beta chains were retained. Each CDR3 protein appears once, grouped with its most common genes and DNA. This sample holds hundreds of thousands of distinct CDR3 sequences; less than 15% were observed only once. 0.79% of the sample is in the top ten clones. Read against the paper, the sample's treatment or condition label means: allogeneic hematopoietic cell transplantation with graft depleted of TCRalphabeta T cells and CD19 B cells.

The input for sequencing was PBMCs, taken before TCRalphabeta/CD19-depleted stem cell transplant. The receptors come from a girl between 2 and 10 years old with congenital amegakaryocytic thrombocytopenia, due to receive a stem cell transplant.

This clonotype was seen ten or more times. The CDR3 nucleotides are TGTGCCAGCAGCCAGGCCACAGGGAATGAGCAGTTCTTC. It specifies CASSQATGNEQFF. The chain recombines TRBV3-1 with TRBJ2-1; weak D call: TRBD1 (6 bases). The CDR3 consists of 13 residues. V was pared by 3 bases and J by 7 bases, with 10 bases between. CDR1 LGHDT and CDR2 YNNKEL come from the germline V gene (reference sequence).

This clonotype has at least ten counts. The V call is TRBV7-9, the J call TRBJ2-5; no definite D call. The CDR3 runs to 14 residues. Trimming removed 3 bases at V and 7 bases at J, with 15 bases between. Germline V gene sequence: CDR1 SEHNR, CDR2 FQNEAQ (reference sequence). CDR3 coding DNA: TGTGCCAGCAGCTTGTTATCTACCACGGGGACCCAGTACTTC. Residues: CASSLLSTTGTQYF.

At least ten counts were recorded for this clonotype. This chain's CDR3 is CSARRGTYEQYF. As DNA, the CDR3 is TGCAGTGCTAGGAGGGGAACGTACGAGCAGTACTTC. This sequence joins TRBV20-1 and TRBJ2-7; D may match TRBD1 or TRBD2 (5 bases each). V lost 3 bases, J lost 4 bases, and 10 bases lay in between. The CDR3 contains 12 residues. CDR1 DFQATT and CDR2 SNEGSKA come from the germline V gene (reference sequence).

The rearrangement joins TRBV28 to TRBJ1-1; 7 bases line up with TRBD1. The J segment lost 2 bases and the V segment lost 8 bases, leaving 14 bases of the junction unmatched. The CDR3 runs to 16 residues. Germline V gene sequence: CDR1 MDHEN, CDR2 SYDVKM. The CDR3 region is CASARGPYVDNTEAFF. The CDR3 nucleotides are TGTGCCAGCGCGAGGGGGCCGTATGTGGATAACACTGAAGCTTTCTTT.

At least ten counts were recorded for this clonotype. This CDR3 is CSARDPAENTEAFF. The CDR3 coding sequence is TGCAGTGCTAGAGATCCCGCGGAGAACACTGAAGCTTTCTTT. This sequence joins TRBV20-1 and TRBJ1-1; the D is unclear. Trimming stripped 0 bases from V and 1 base from J, with 9 bases between. Germline V gene lookup returns CDR1 DFQATT and CDR2 SNEGSKA (reference sequence). The CDR3 is made up of 14 amino acids.

This CDR3 is CASSASDSTEAFF. The DNA for the CDR3 is TGTGCCAGCAGCGCGTCGGACAGCACTGAAGCTTTCTTT. V gene TRBV7-9 combines with J gene TRBJ1-1; TRBD1 might be the D (6 bases). Germline V lookup: CDR1 SEHNR, CDR2 FQNEAQ (reference sequence). This CDR3 region has 13 residues. The V end was cut by 5 bases, the J end by 4 bases, with 11 bases between.

This clonotype was picked up a small number of times. The chain carries TRBV7-3 and TRBJ2-7; weak D call: TRBD1 (5 bases). Per the germline V gene, CDR1 is SGHTA and CDR2 is FQGTGA. There are 15 residues in the CDR3. The V end was cut by 4 bases, the J end by 0 bases, with 13 bases between. The CDR3 DNA follows: TGTGCCAGCAGCTCCCTAATTAGGGGCTCCTACGAGCAGTACTTC. Protein: CASSSLIRGSYEQYF. Complete variable domain (other parts from reference TRBV7-3 and TRBJ2-7): GAGVSQTPSNKVTEKGKYVELRCDPISGHTALYWYRQSLGQGPEFLIYFQGTGAADDSGLPNDRFFAVRPEGSVSTLKIQRTERGDSAVYLCASSSLIRGSYEQYFGPGTRLTVT.

This clonotype has just a few counts. The V and J genes are TRBV10-1 and TRBJ1-2, with a tentative D call TRBD1 (6 bases). Trimming removed 0 bases at V and 10 bases at J, with 12 bases between. This CDR3 is 13 amino acids long. Germline-derived CDR1 and CDR2 are WNHNN and SYGVQD (reference sequence). For the CDR3, the DNA is TGCGCCAGCAGTGAGTCAGGGGGTACGAACTACACCTTC. Translation gives CASSESGGTNYTF.